This T cell receptor (beta chain) comes out of a study of T cell responses to AZD1222 COVID-19 vaccine. Study-wide findings and caveats: Among the donors, most were white British and more were female, and clonal diversity was possibly underestimated. Nearly half of spike-specific TCRs reportedly target variant regions that are unmutated in the B.1.351 and B.1.1.7 variants. Sampling that yielded the repertoires occurred only after the peak T cell response.

On this clone: The antigen is not known.

Germline V gene lookup returns CDR1 SNHLY and CDR2 FYNNEI. The CDR3 is made up of 12 amino acids. V shed 3 bases and J shed 5 bases, with 8 bases lying between them. Method: immunoSEQ multiplex PCR; TCRdb's copy keeps in-frame clones and lacks some. Of around 140,000 clones detected, roughly 88% appear once; the ten largest clones hold around 0.99%. This clonotype originated in an adult who received the AZD1222 COVID-19 vaccine. The gene calls are TRBV2 and TRBJ2-7; weak D call: TRBD1 (5 bases). The sample here was peripheral blood, taken 28 days after the second AZD1222 dose. Here the CDR3 DNA reads TGTGCCAGCAGTGAGATACAGGACGAGCAGTACTTC. Protein: CASSEIQDEQYF.